These 8 T cell receptor beta chains came from one sample sequenced in a study of cytomegalovirus exposure and HLA in healthy donors. PCR employed 60 Vbeta and 13 Jbeta primers. The protocol was immunoSEQ multiplex PCR, while the TCRdb copy is restricted to in-frame clones and leaves out a portion. Of roughly 160,000 clones in the sample, roughly 77% were seen once. Sequencing used PBMCs. Receptor source: a woman in her fifties or sixties in good health and CMV-seropositive.

The table lists this clone with a few counts. This rearrangement joins TRBV4-2 to TRBJ2-3, with 9 positions matching TRBD1. The CDR3 totals 15 residues. Germline trimming cut 4 bases from V and 6 bases from J; bases unmatched to any gene: 8. Germline assignment: CDR1 LGHNA and CDR2 YNFKEQ. The chain's CDR3 is CASSLQQGARDTQYF. For the CDR3, the DNA is TGTGCCAGCAGCCTACAACAGGGGGCGCGGGATACGCAGTATTTT.

This chain joins TRBV5-4 and TRBJ1-6, with unresolved D. The CDR3 sequence is 16 residues long. Germline V gene sequence: CDR1 SGHNT, CDR2 YYREEE (reference sequence). Trimming removed 4 bases from V and 4 bases from J, with 15 bases in between. The chain's CDR3 is CASSLSGLSYNSPLHF. CDR3 coding DNA: TGTGCCAGCAGCCTATCCGGTTTGAGTTATAATTCACCCCTCCACTTT.

The V call is TRBV21-1, the J call TRBJ1-1; the table's D call TRBD1 went unverified against the DNA. TRBV21-1 is noted as a pseudogene. This CDR3 has 16 amino acids. The CDR3 spells CASSKDAGGLNTEAFF. DNA for the CDR3: TGTGCCAGCAGCAAAGATGCAGGGGGACTGAACACTGAAGCTTTCTTT.

The chain is built from TRBV28 and TRBJ2-2, with TRBD1 matching 11 bases. V shed 6 bases, J shed 6 bases, and the junction held 9 bases outside the gene matches. Germline CDR1 MDHEN, CDR2 SYDVKM. The CDR3 is 16 amino acids. The CDR3 is CASRFRGGQGAGELFF. CDR3 bases: TGTGCCAGCAGGTTCAGGGGGGGACAGGGGGCCGGGGAGCTGTTTTTT.

The J gene is TRBJ1-1, the V gene TRBV6-6; 7 bases map to TRBD1. Trimming cost V 4 bases and J 0 bases; bases outside gene matches: 5. The germline V gene encodes CDR1 MNHNY and CDR2 SVGAGI (reference sequence). The CDR3 covers 15 residues. CDR3 loop: CASSSFQGVNTEAFF. The CDR3 DNA is TGTGCCAGCAGTTCGTTCCAGGGGGTGAACACTGAAGCTTTCTTT.

The genes are TRBV7-2 and TRBJ1-4; D gene ambiguous. The V gene's germline CDR1 is SGHTA and CDR2 FQGNSA. The CDR3 extends over 16 amino acids. V lost 3 bases and J lost 5, with 16 bases in between. CDR3 DNA: TGTGCCAGCAGCTTCTACCGGGTAATTGGGAATGAAAAACTGTTTTTT. This codes for CASSFYRVIGNEKLFF.

A few counts support this clone. J is TRBJ2-1 and V is TRBV28; 8 positions agree with TRBD2. Germline V gives CDR1 MDHEN, CDR2 SYDVKM. Trimming took 7 bases from V and 9 from J; bases not matched to a gene: 17. The CDR3 has 16 amino acids. The CDR3 DNA sequence: TGTGCCAGCACTCTCCCAGGGAGCGGGGGTGCAGGTGAGCAGTTCTTC. It yields the protein CASTLPGSGGAGEQFF. The full variable domain, rest sourced from reference TRBV28 and TRBJ2-1, is DVKVTQSSRYLVKRTGEKVFLECVQDMDHENMFWYRQDPGLGLRLIYFSYDVKMKEKGDIPEGYSVSREKKERFSLILESASTNQTSMYLCASTLPGSGGAGEQFFGPGTRLTVL.

This clone has more than one count but fewer than ten. The chain employs TRBV6-5 and TRBJ2-7; no reliable D call. The V end was cut by 0 bases, the J end by 0 bases, with 12 bases between. CDR3 length: 16 residues. CDR1 is MNHEY and CDR2 is SVGAGI in the germline V gene. This CDR3 reads CASSYSWLNGSYEQYF. The CDR3 DNA reads TGTGCCAGCAGTTACTCTTGGCTCAATGGCTCCTACGAGCAGTACTTC.